This TCR beta chain was profiled in a study of T cell repertoires in cytomegalovirus infection. Turning to the study itself: CMV infection and matching HLA type were both indicated by public TCR beta signatures. Study observations and caveats: Dominant in the ex vivo response were TCR beta clonotypes restricted by HLA-C and specific for CMV.

With V trimmed by 6 bases and J by 5 bases, 7 bases remained unmatched. The CDR3 covers 14 residues. TCRdb independently ran MiXCR on the reads; one entry per CDR3 protein. The data show approximately 190,000 distinct CDR3 sequences, with 8.5% to 10% seen just once and approximately 4.3% held by the top ten. This clonotype came up many times. The antigen remains unidentified. The clonotype comes from a human donor in good health (CMV status not recorded). Some clones in this sample may be carry-over from other donors' samples. This chain links TRBV12-3 or TRBV12-4 with TRBJ2-5; 9 bases fit TRBD1. The specimen sequenced was PBMCs. The DNA of the CDR3 is TGTGCCAGCAGCCCTACCGGGACAGGGGAGACCCAGTACTTC. As protein: CASSPTGTGETQYF.